Sequencing of this T cell receptor beta chain was carried out in a study of T-cell memory formation after mild COVID-19. V dropped 2 bases and J dropped 4 bases, with 9 bases sitting between them. The germline V gene encodes CDR1 MNHEY and CDR2 SVGAGI. The CDR3 has 13 amino acids. This clonotype was seen many times. Its specificity is not known. TCRdb used MiXCR to reprocess the 5' RACE reads, holding one entry per CDR3 protein. The table lists tens of thousands of distinct CDR3 sequences, about 13% of them singletons. Study-level findings and limits: Nothing showed for sure that second-wave clones peaking on day 37 were SARS-CoV-2 specific. Clones that contracted clustered mainly in CM and EM if CD4+ and in EMRA if CD8+.

V usage is TRBV6-5 and J usage is TRBJ2-7; D could derive from TRBD1 or TRBD2 (6 bases each). Specimen: PBMCs or a T cell subset sorted from them (not recorded which). The TCR sequence derives from an adult woman who had mild COVID-19 (a few samples of this study predate the infection). Cell type and time point are not known. CDR3 in DNA: TGTGCCAGCAGTTACAGGGGGGATTACGAGCAGTACTTC. It yields the protein CASSYRGDYEQYF.